Detailed here is one T cell receptor (beta chain). Its target is unknown. TCRdb re-called the 5' RACE reads with MiXCR, one entry per CDR3 protein. The sample shows roughly 510,000 distinct CDR3 sequences, around a sixth of them seen only once. This CDR3 contains 16 residues. V lost 0 bases, J lost 4 bases, and 9 bases stayed unmatched. The germline CDR1 and CDR2 sequences are ENHRY and SYGVKD. These data come from a study of T-cell memory formation after mild COVID-19. Study-level points and caveats: There was a balanced CD4/CD8 profile in clones contracting day 15 to 85, and later expanders leaned CD4+. Cross-reactive memory seemingly joined, as some responding clones were found in pre-infection memory.

The sequencing sample was made of PBMCs or a T cell subset sorted from them (not recorded which). The rearrangement joins TRBV10-3 to TRBJ2-7; TRBD1 matches 7 bases. This receptor was identified in an adult woman who had mild COVID-19 (a few samples of this study predate the infection). Cell type and time point are not known. CDR3 amino acids: CAISESSLDRTYEQYF. In DNA form, the CDR3 reads TGTGCCATCAGTGAGTCGAGTCTGGACAGGACATACGAGCAGTACTTC.